This TCR beta chain was captured by sequencing in a study of T cell repertoires in cytomegalovirus infection. As for the study in general: The authors used CMV epitopes that were HLA-C-restricted (recently identified) and HLA-B-restricted (well studied). Findings and limits, study-wide: Identification of carriers of CMV plus the relevant HLA was performed using cumulative public TCR beta family frequency. Ex vivo responses were dominated by HLA-C-restricted CMV-specific TCR beta clonotypes.

After removal of 6 bases from V and 11 bases from J, the junction contained 7 bases not matched to a gene. CDR3 length: 12 residues. Germline CDR1 and CDR2: MNHEY and SMNVEV (reference sequence). Regarding this clonotype: No antigen is known for it.

MiXCR, applied by TCRdb to the reads, yields one record per CDR3 protein. The data show 750,000 to 950,000 distinct CDR3 sequences, roughly 28% seen once. This TCR was sampled from a human donor in good health (CMV status not recorded). Some clones in this sample may be carry-over from other donors' samples. The material was cultured CD8+ T cells from PBMCs, obtained from culture after CMV antigen stimulation. J is TRBJ1-1 and V is TRBV27; 9 bases line up with TRBD1. The CDR3 coding sequence is TGTGCCAGCAGCCCCGGGACAGGGCTGGCTTTCTTT. Its translation: CASSPGTGLAFF.